Listed below are T cell receptor beta chains from one sample, sequenced in a study of T cell responses to AZD1222 COVID-19 vaccine. Produced via immunoSEQ multiplex PCR; TCRdb's table is partial and in-frame only. The sample lists about 86,000 clones; about 92% were seen once. The sequencing used peripheral blood, collected on day 0 of AZD1222 vaccination. These receptors all come from an adult in good health. The CDR3 runs from the conserved cysteine through the conserved F or W.

J: TRBJ1-4; V: TRBV19; CDR3: CASSMAGYGEKLFF
J: TRBJ1-3; V: TRBV28; CDR3: CASTGGSGNTIYF
J: TRBJ1-4; V: TRBV2; CDR3: CASGEPRVDEKLFF
J: TRBJ2-7; V: TRBV6-5; CDR3: CASSYSSGTYSYEQYF
J: TRBJ2-3; V: TRBV5-1; CDR3: CASSLQGAPDTQYF
J: TRBJ1-2; V: TRBV25-1; CDR3: CASSEGQGFHYGYTF
J: TRBJ2-1; V: TRBV28; CDR3: CASSLGTRKLHNEQFF
J: TRBJ1-1; V: TRBV7-9; CDR3: CASSPSLVNTEAFF
J: TRBJ2-7; V: TRBV5-6; CDR3: CASSWGGQGRFNEQYF
J: TRBJ1-2; V: TRBV12-3/TRBV12-4; CDR3: CASNNGQKGGYTF